This entry lists 14 T cell receptor beta chains sequenced from one sample in a study of T cell clonality in common variable immunodeficiency. Here immunoSEQ multiplex PCR was the method, and the copy in TCRdb shows in-frame clones only, minus some. Observed in the sample are about 50,000 clones, none of them singletons. The specimen sequenced was peripheral blood mononuclear cells. The receptors originated from a person aged 18 to 70 in good health.

The table lists this clone with many counts. The read comes to an end 3 residues before the CDR3 does, leaving the germline J gene to fill in the end. The V and J genes are TRBV19 and TRBJ2-7, with D possibly TRBD2 on 6 matching bases. CDR3 length equals 19 residues. Germline-derived CDR1 and CDR2 are LNHDA and SQIVND (reference sequence). V lost 0 bases to trimming and J lost 5 bases, with 26 bases between them. The CDR3 loop reads CASSIDPRGKAAGTDEQYF. The covered CDR3 bases are TGTGCCAGTAGTATAGATCCGCGGGGAAAGGCAGCCGGGACTGACGAG.

This clone was counted at least ten times. The sequenced fragment ends 3 residues before the CDR3 boundary, so the rest is inferred from the germline J gene. This rearrangement joins TRBV7-3 to TRBJ2-2, with TRBD2 as a possible D gene (6 bases). This CDR3 contains 16 residues. Per the germline V gene, CDR1 is SGHTA and CDR2 is FQGTGA. V shed 5 bases and J shed 4 bases, with 17 bases lying between them. This CDR3 reads CASSLWTGVATGELFF. The part of the CDR3 DNA that was read is TGTGCCAGCAGCCTATGGACGGGGGTGGCCACCGGGGAG.

CDR3: CASSRRSGEGNQPQHF. The sequenced part of the CDR3 DNA is TGTGCCAGCTCACGCCGATCGGGGGAAGGGAATCAGCCC. This chain joins TRBV18 and TRBJ1-5; a weak D match, TRBD1 (5 bases). The sequenced fragment ends 3 residues before the CDR3 boundary, so the rest is inferred from the germline J gene. The germline V and J ends were trimmed by 4 bases and 4 bases, with 17 bases remaining between them. The germline V gene encodes CDR1 KGHSH and CDR2 LQKENI. The CDR3 has 16 amino acids.

This clone was observed many times. The observed sequence ends 3 residues before the CDR3 terminus, with the missing tail filled in from the germline J gene. The chain uses TRBV10-3 and TRBJ1-4; 8 positions match TRBD1. V lost 3 bases and J lost 5; bases outside the gene matches: 2. CDR1 is ENHRY and CDR2 is SYGVKD in the germline V gene. CDR3 length equals 14 residues. CDR3 residues: CAISDRGLNEKLFF. CDR3 DNA (partial): TGTGCCATCAGTGACAGGGGGCTCAATGAAAAA.

The table lists this clone with many counts. From the germline J gene comes the end of the CDR3, since the read stops 3 residues before it. The genes are TRBV19 and TRBJ2-2, with D tentatively TRBD2 (5 bases). The V end was cut by 7 bases, the J end by 1 base, with 19 bases between. This CDR3 region has 17 residues. Germline V CDR1 and CDR2: LNHDA, SQIVND (reference sequence). CDR3 DNA (partial): TGTGCCAGTACCACACCGGGCGGACTGGGGAACACCGGGGAG. Protein: CASTTPGGLGNTGE. The full CDR3 protein is CASTTPGGLGNTGELFF.

The sample holds many counts of this clone. The read terminates 3 residues before the CDR3 end, so the remaining end is supplied by the germline J gene. The chain recombines TRBV7-2 with TRBJ2-7, with D perhaps TRBD2 (6 bases). This CDR3 spans 15 amino acids. Trimming removed 10 bases from V and 3 bases from J, with 22 bases in between. The germline gives CDR1 SGHTA, CDR2 FQGNSA. The covered CDR3 bases are TGTGCCAAGAGTAATCTCGGGACTGGTAACTACGAG. As protein: CAKSNLGTGNYE. The entire CDR3 reads CAKSNLGTGNYEQYF. Together with reference TRBV7-2 and TRBJ2-7, the CDR3 gives the full variable domain: GAGVSQSPSNKVTEKGKDVELRCDPISGHTALYWYRQSLGQGLEFLIYFQGNSAPDKSGLPSDRFSAERTGGSVSTLTIQRTQQEDSAVYLCAKSNLGTGNYEQYFGPGTRLTVT.

As concerns this clone: The read halts 3 residues ahead of the CDR3 end, with the missing end drawn from the germline J gene. The chain combines TRBV30 with TRBJ1-4, with a possible D match to TRBD1 (5 bases). This CDR3 has 14 residues. The germline gives CDR1 GTSNPN, CDR2 SVGIG (reference sequence). The sequenced part of the CDR3 DNA is TGTGCCTGGACCCCCGGACAAGTCCCAGCCCCA. Translation gives CAWTPGQVPAP. Given in full, the CDR3 is CAWTPGQVPAPLFF.

At least ten counts were recorded for this clone. The read gets to within 3 residues of the CDR3 end, and the germline J gene fills in the rest. This chain links TRBV20-1 with TRBJ2-3; TRBD2 matches 7 bases. Germline CDR1 DFQATT, CDR2 SNEGSKA (reference sequence). CDR3 length equals 16 residues. The junction had 9 bases not matched to a gene; V was cut back by 2 bases and J by 1 base. Incomplete CDR3 DNA: TGCAGTGCTAGAAAGTCTCTCGCGGGGGGCACAGATACG. It is translated as CSARKSLAGGTDT. The full CDR3 is CSARKSLAGGTDTQYF.

Many counts were recorded for this clone. The DNA read from the CDR3 is TGTGCCAGCAGCTCACGACAATCCTACGAG. It codes for CASSSRQSYE. The CDR3 as a whole reads CASSSRQSYEQYF. The chain joins TRBV7-9 to TRBJ2-7, with D unresolved. The CDR3 end is not reached by the read, which stops 3 residues before it; the germline J gene fills it in. V was cut by 4 bases and J by 1 base, with 8 bases left in between. Germline V gene data show CDR1 as SEHNR and CDR2 as FQNEAQ (reference sequence). CDR3 length equals 13 residues. The full variable domain, its missing parts supplied by reference TRBV7-9 and TRBJ2-7, is DTGVSQNPRHKITKRGQNVTFRCDPISEHNRLYWYRQTLGQGPEFLTYFQNEAQLEKSRLLSDRFSAERPKGSFSTLEIQRTEQGDSAMYLCASSSRQSYEQYFGPGTRLTVT.

This clone was seen at least ten times. Compared with germline, one end of the junction differs, possibly owing to a read error. The read falls 3 residues short of the CDR3 end, and the missing part is taken from the germline J gene. This chain uses TRBV7-3 with TRBJ2-1; 11 nucleotides match TRBD2. From germline, CDR1 is SGHTA and CDR2 FQGTGA. This CDR3 spans 14 amino acids. The covered CDR3 bases are TGTGCCAGCACCTTAGCGGGGGGGTACAATGAG. It codes for CASTLAGGYNE. In full, the CDR3 is CASTLAGGYNEQFF.

This clone came up many times. The CDR3 sequence: CAWSVGTYGYTF. CDR3 DNA, as far as it was read: TGTGCCTGGAGTGTAGGTACCTATGGC. The chain combines TRBV30 with TRBJ1-2, with D hard to call. Coverage ceases 3 residues before the CDR3 finishes, and the germline J gene fills in the end. This CDR3 spans 12 amino acids. Deletions cut 0 bases from V and 4 bases from J, with 6 bases between. Germline assignment: CDR1 GTSNPN and CDR2 SVGIG (reference sequence).

This clone has ten or more counts. The read halts 3 residues ahead of the CDR3 end, with the missing end drawn from the germline J gene. The chain has TRBV18 and TRBJ2-7, with unresolved D. Germline V gene data show CDR1 as KGHSH and CDR2 as LQKENI. This CDR3 spans 14 amino acids. The ends were cut back, 3 bases at V and 0 bases at J, with 9 bases in the middle. CDR3 DNA (partial): TGTGCCAGCTCACCCCCCTTCGGCTCCTACGAG. As protein: CASSPPFGSYE. In full, the CDR3 is CASSPPFGSYEQYF.

The table lists this clone with many counts. The sequenced fragment ends 3 residues before the CDR3 boundary, so the rest is inferred from the germline J gene. The chain combines TRBV28 with TRBJ2-2; 8 bases align to TRBD1. J was trimmed by 6 bases and V by 7 bases; bases with no gene match: 16. The CDR3 covers 17 residues. Germline assignment: CDR1 MDHEN and CDR2 SYDVKM. The CDR3 DNA, read in part, is TGTGCCAGCACCGACTACAGTGGTCAGGGGGCGGCCGGGGAG. Translating gives CASTDYSGQGAAGE. The CDR3, in full, reads CASTDYSGQGAAGELFF. The full variable domain, in which reference TRBV28 and TRBJ2-2 provide the parts outside the CDR3, is DVKVTQSSRYLVKRTGEKVFLECVQDMDHENMFWYRQDPGLGLRLIYFSYDVKMKEKGDIPEGYSVSREKKERFSLILESASTNQTSMYLCASTDYSGQGAAGELFFGEGSRLTVL.

Ten or more counts support this clone. The DNA ends 3 residues before the CDR3 does, and the rest of the CDR3 is filled in from the germline J gene. The J gene is TRBJ2-7, the V gene TRBV7-3, with unresolved D. Germline V gene data show CDR1 as SGHTA and CDR2 as FQGTGA. This CDR3 has 13 amino acids. V lost 0 bases to trimming and J lost 6 bases, with 9 bases between them. This CDR3 is CASSLTLVGEQYF. The part of the CDR3 DNA that was read is TGTGCCAGCAGCTTAACGCTAGTGGGCGAG.